The 13 T cell receptor beta chains presented below share a single source sample, sequenced in a study of cytomegalovirus exposure and HLA in healthy donors. The PCR made use of 60 Vbeta and 13 Jbeta primers. Sequencing was performed with immunoSEQ multiplex PCR; in TCRdb, only in-frame clones are kept and a portion is missing. Of roughly 72,000 clones in the sample, around two thirds were seen once. Specimen: PBMCs. The receptors were sampled from a human donor in good health.

This clone has just a few counts. The chain carries TRBV7-6 and TRBJ2-1; tentative D call: TRBD2 (5 bases). Deletions cut 1 base from V and 9 bases from J, with 16 bases between. The length of the CDR3 is 15 residues. Germline V gene sequence: CDR1 SGHVS, CDR2 FNYEAQ. CDR3 residues: CASSLEGFPRGEQFF. DNA of the CDR3: TGTGCCAGCAGCTTAGAAGGGTTCCCTCGGGGTGAGCAGTTCTTC.

The chain employs TRBV4-2 and TRBJ2-1; D might be TRBD2 (5 bases). The V gene lost 3 bases and the J gene lost 0 bases, with 12 bases spanning the gap. CDR3 length: 16 amino acids. Germline values: CDR1 LGHNA, CDR2 YNFKEQ. The CDR3 spells CASSHIGGSSYNEQFF. CDR3 coding DNA: TGTGCCAGCAGCCACATTGGTGGGAGCTCCTACAATGAGCAGTTCTTC.

The chain combines TRBV5-1 with TRBJ1-3; no reliable D call. V was trimmed by 0 bases and J by 2 bases, leaving 3 bases between them. Per germline, CDR1 SGHRS and CDR2 YFSETQ. The CDR3 length is 13 residues. CDR3 in amino acids: CASSLEPGNTIYF. The DNA for the CDR3 is TGCGCCAGCAGCTTGGAGCCTGGAAACACCATATATTTT.

The chain uses TRBV4-2 and TRBJ2-2, with TRBD2 matching over 11 bases. J lost 6 bases, V lost 1 base, and 7 bases had no gene match. This CDR3 has 17 amino acids. Germline-derived CDR1 and CDR2 are LGHNA and YNFKEQ. The CDR3 bases are TGTGCCAGCAGCCAAGTGAAACTAGCGGGAGACTCCGGGGAGCTGTTTTTT. This gives the protein CASSQVKLAGDSGELFF.

Concerning this clone itself: In the same sample, other DNA sequences code for this CDR3. The chain uses TRBV5-1 and TRBJ1-1, with a weak D call TRBD1 (5 bases). V was shortened by 4 bases and J by 5 bases, with 12 bases between the two germline ends. CDR3 length: 13 amino acids. Germline CDR1 reads SGHRS; CDR2 reads YFSETQ. DNA for the CDR3: TGCGCCAGCAGCCTTAGGGGAGGGACTGAAGCTTTCTTT. Translated: CASSLRGGTEAFF.

The count of this clone is one. The rearrangement links TRBV7-8 to TRBJ2-2; the D gene is possibly TRBD2 (6 bases). Between the trimmed V and J ends, which lost 1 base and 0 bases, there was a span of 12 bases. Germline values: CDR1 SGHVS, CDR2 FQNEAQ. This CDR3 has 17 amino acids. The CDR3 is CASSLVWAGSNTGELFF. CDR3 coding DNA: TGTGCCAGCAGCTTAGTATGGGCGGGATCGAACACCGGGGAGCTGTTTTTT.

The chain joins TRBV9 to TRBJ2-5, with TRBD2 matching over 10 bases. V was clipped by 3 bases and J by 4 bases; unmatched bases: 6. The CDR3 contains 15 residues. Germline V CDR1 and CDR2: SGDLS, YYNGEE. CDR3 nucleotide sequence: TGTGCCAGCAGCGGAGCGGGAGGGGAGCTAGAGACCCAGTACTTC. It encodes CASSGAGGELETQYF.

There are a few counts of this clone. The chain joins TRBV28 to TRBJ1-5; D remains ambiguous. V was cut by 2 bases and J by 11 bases, with 10 bases left in between. The CDR3 is 12 residues long. Looked up from germline, CDR1 is MDHEN and CDR2 is SYDVKM. Here the CDR3 DNA reads TGTGCCAGCAGTTTAGGTCTTCGGGCCCAGCATTTT. As protein: CASSLGLRAQHF.

V and J are TRBV19 and TRBJ1-1; 10 positions agree with TRBD1. Germline V gene sequence: CDR1 LNHDA, CDR2 SQIVND (reference sequence). The CDR3 length is 20 residues. The V and J ends lost 6 bases and 3 bases, in that order; junction bases with no gene match: 22. The CDR3 bases are TGTGCCAGTAGGCAGCCGGGACAGGGGCCGTCTTCAGGGGCGGACACTGAAGCTTTCTTT. Translated: CASRQPGQGPSSGADTEAFF.

This rearrangement joins TRBV6-6 to TRBJ2-5, with D maybe TRBD2 (6 bases). V shed 2 bases and J shed 2 bases, with 9 bases lying between them. Germline values: CDR1 MNHNY, CDR2 SVGAGI (reference sequence). The CDR3 has 14 amino acids. CDR3 bases: TGTGCCAGCAGTTACGTGGCGGGGCAAGAGACCCAGTACTTC. It specifies CASSYVAGQETQYF.

The gene calls are TRBV19 and TRBJ1-3, with D uncertain. The CDR3 extends over 15 amino acids. The ends were cut back, 3 bases at V and 4 bases at J, with 13 bases in the middle. Germline assignment: CDR1 LNHDA and CDR2 SQIVND (reference sequence). CDR3 sequence (DNA): TGTGCCAGTAGTATCAGGAGGGCCATGGGAAACACCATATATTTT. Translated, it gives CASSIRRAMGNTIYF. Combining the CDR3 with reference TRBV19 and TRBJ1-3 gives the whole variable domain DGGITQSPKYLFRKEGQNVTLSCEQNLNHDAMYWYRQDPGQGLRLIYYSQIVNDFQKGDIAEGYSVSREKKESFPLTVTSAQKNPTAFYLCASSIRRAMGNTIYFGEGSWLTVV.

Concerning this clone itself: At one end, the junction sequence differs from germline, possibly due to a read error. The same CDR3 also results from other DNA sequences found in this sample. The chain combines TRBV30 with TRBJ1-3, with D possibly matching TRBD1 (6 bases). The CDR3 runs 18 residues. Germline V gene lookup returns CDR1 GTSNPN and CDR2 SVGIG (reference sequence). The CDR3 reads CAWTRTAKFSSSGNTIYF. The CDR3 nucleotides read TGCGCCTGGACCCGGACAGCTAAATTTTCCTCCTCTGGAAACACCATATATTTT.

V and J are TRBV10-2 and TRBJ2-7; D may be TRBD2 (6 bases). The CDR3 has 15 amino acids. The germline CDR1 and CDR2 sequences are WSHSY and SAAADI. The V end lost 3 bases, the J end lost 7 bases, and 19 bases lay between the germline ends. The CDR3: CASSEVRSRGGEQYF. The DNA for the CDR3 is TGCGCCAGCAGTGAAGTAAGGTCCCGCGGAGGGGAGCAGTACTTC.